The clone carrying this TCR beta chain appeared a few times. TCR beta CDR3 regions were amplified from RNA. The HTBI primer set was used in a first-round RT-PCR of the TCR CDR3. TCRdb ran MiXCR on the multiplex PCR reads and lists one entry per CDR3 protein. The table includes about 640,000 distinct CDR3 sequences, roughly 46% detected once. This specimen comes from a study of T cells in Graves' hyperthyroidism and ophthalmopathy. The CDR3 runs 13 residues. Looked up from germline, CDR1 is SGHVS and CDR2 is FQNEAQ. Trimming took off 5 bases at V and 4 bases at J, with 11 bases between the two ends. The chain has TRBV7-8 and TRBJ2-5, with D possibly TRBD2 on 6 matching bases. This receptor was obtained from an adult man with Graves' disease, either hyperthyroidism or ophthalmopathy (not recorded which). The sequencing input was peripheral blood or thyroid tissue (not recorded which). In DNA, the CDR3 is TGTGCCAGCAGCCCGGGACTTTCAGAGACCCAGTACTTC. Translated: CASSPGLSETQYF.